A selection of T cell receptor beta chains follows, all from one sample in a study of human T cells and chemical hapten exposure. TCRdb used MiXCR to reprocess the RACE reads, holding one entry per CDR3 protein. Here the sample spans 35,000 to 45,000 distinct CDR3 sequences, 8% to 9.5% being singletons. This material consisted of whole blood, taken in connection with sensitization to the hapten diphenylcyclopropenone (DPC). These receptor sequences come from a woman aged 40 to 55 with alopecia areata. Some clones in this sample may be carry-over from other donors' samples. Each CDR3 is given with its conserved first and last residue.

v_gene: TRBV7-9
j_gene: TRBJ1-6
CDR3aa: CASSAVGTAFSPLHF

v_gene: TRBV7-9
j_gene: TRBJ2-1
CDR3aa: CASSLFGGSRYNEQFF

v_gene: TRBV12-3/TRBV12-4
j_gene: TRBJ1-2
CDR3aa: CASSSGGEGYGYTF

v_gene: TRBV24-1
j_gene: TRBJ1-1
CDR3aa: CATSDLTRTVVAEAFF

v_gene: TRBV18
j_gene: TRBJ1-4
CDR3aa: CASSPGLEKSEKLFF

v_gene: TRBV9
j_gene: TRBJ1-3
CDR3aa: CASTPGGSGNTIYF

v_gene: TRBV9
j_gene: TRBJ2-7
CDR3aa: CASSGWDRTEQYF

v_gene: TRBV18
j_gene: TRBJ1-5
CDR3aa: CASSPQRSRDSSNQPQHF

v_gene: TRBV4-1
j_gene: TRBJ1-3
CDR3aa: CASSQEGGYSGNTIYF

v_gene: TRBV6-1
j_gene: TRBJ2-7
CDR3aa: CASTRQGSTWEQYF

v_gene: TRBV18
j_gene: TRBJ1-1
CDR3aa: CASSRDRKNTEAFF

v_gene: TRBV2
j_gene: TRBJ2-5
CDR3aa: CASTAAMQETQYF

v_gene: TRBV12-3/TRBV12-4
j_gene: TRBJ2-7
CDR3aa: CASSIDRSSYEQYF

v_gene: TRBV7-9
j_gene: TRBJ1-2
CDR3aa: CASSLAPRGYGYTF

v_gene: TRBV20-1
j_gene: TRBJ2-3
CDR3aa: CSARDPSSGAGAQYF

v_gene: TRBV7-9
j_gene: TRBJ1-6
CDR3aa: CASIGTGKLSPLHF

v_gene: TRBV30
j_gene: TRBJ2-5
CDR3aa: CATDDRFLFQETQYF

v_gene: TRBV4-3
j_gene: TRBJ1-2
CDR3aa: CTSSQDSGYIYGYTF

v_gene: TRBV5-1
j_gene: TRBJ1-2
CDR3aa: CASSLRQASSGYTF

v_gene: TRBV29-1
j_gene: TRBJ2-7
CDR3aa: CSVTGTGSFSAEQYF

v_gene: TRBV20-1
j_gene: TRBJ2-1
CDR3aa: CSARGATYNEQFF